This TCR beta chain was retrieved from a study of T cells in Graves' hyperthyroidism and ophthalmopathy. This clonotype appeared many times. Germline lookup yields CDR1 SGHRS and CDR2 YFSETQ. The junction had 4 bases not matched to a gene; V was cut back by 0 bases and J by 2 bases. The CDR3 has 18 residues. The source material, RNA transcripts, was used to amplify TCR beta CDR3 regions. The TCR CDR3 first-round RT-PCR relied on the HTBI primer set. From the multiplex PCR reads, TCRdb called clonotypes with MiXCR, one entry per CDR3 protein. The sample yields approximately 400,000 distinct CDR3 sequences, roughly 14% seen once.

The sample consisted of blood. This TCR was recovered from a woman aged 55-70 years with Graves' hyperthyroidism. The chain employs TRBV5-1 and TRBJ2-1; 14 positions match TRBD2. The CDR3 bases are TGCGCCAGCAGCTTGGATTGGACTAGCGGGAGGACCTACAATGAGCAGTTCTTC. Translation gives CASSLDWTSGRTYNEQFF.